This TCR beta chain was sequenced in a study of shared clonotypes between healthy human individuals (dated by TCRdb to 2018 to 2020). General notes on the study: The cohort included a few men and a couple of women between 18 and 49 years of age. For each donor, CD4 naive and CD4 memory were each given three plates, CD8 naive was given two plates, and CD8 memory was given one plate. The study deeply sequenced blood TCR repertoires of five healthy adults to estimate repertoire size and the extent of clonotype sharing between individuals. Different laboratories and diverse techniques were used to prepare libraries and sequence TCR repertoires, to increase sequencing depth and limit assay-specific biases. Leukapheresis yielded between about 0.94 and 8.9 billion PBMCs per donor. Study-wide findings and limitations: Clonotypes shared by all four sorted-subset donors showed higher generation probabilities than non-shared clonotypes. Pairwise subsampling led to the expectation that sequencing depth would affect the degree of clonotype sharing among donors. Incomplete sequencing was indicated by rarefaction of sorted-subset datasets, despite the large sequencing depth. Approximately 5% of naive CD4, 3.5% of naive CD8, around 2.3% of memory CD4, and more than 0.35% of memory CD8 clonotypes were shared across several donors. Naive subsets generally had larger estimated clonotype richness than memory subsets. Because the study included only a small number of donors, the genetic and exposure-history diversity represented was limited. Only blood was sampled, and tissue TCR repertoires likely differ from those in blood.

For this clone: There is no known antigen for this receptor. Base qualities are not at hand, and no much larger clone is one base apart.

CD8 naive samples consisted of CD45RO-negative cells that were positively selected for CCR7, yielding a CD45RA+CCR7+ population without TemRA cells. Healthy HIV-negative adults with no recently reported acute infections or vaccinations were included as donors. Every donor was a Caucasian adult residing in Nashville, Tennessee, USA. After blood collection by leukapheresis, PBMCs were isolated using Ficoll-Histopaque density gradient centrifugation and then cryopreserved in the vapor phase of liquid nitrogen. Purity and quantity of every magnetically sorted T cell population were checked by analytical flow cytometry. Genomic DNA was isolated from each sorted fraction and quantified by UV absorbance on a Nanodrop 2000c. Using the deep immunoSEQ assay, TCR CDR3 regions were amplified from genomic DNA by multiplex PCR. For each cell subset, the extracted genomic DNA was distributed evenly across all wells of several immunoSEQ 96-well plates, and each plate served as one replicate. Each replicate PCR for sorted subsets received about 0.2 ug genomic DNA, equal to tens of thousands of T cell genomes. Purified libraries were quantified with a Qubit 3.0 fluorometer, sized on a Bioanalyzer 2100, and re-quantified with the KAPA Library Quantification kit. Each immunoSEQ 96-well plate was sequenced on its own single-read 150-cycle Illumina NextSeq 550 flow cell. As for the authors' bioinformatics: Because the immunoSEQ output included only junctional sequences and no quality scores, the filtering could not be the same as the filtering used for full-length reads. To assign V/J genes and CDR3, sequences were annotated using PyIR, a Python wrapper for IgBLAST v1.9, with IMGT germline references. Any read was removed if the V/J assignment was weak (E-value above 1e-6), the CDR3 was missing, or the read contained stop codons, out-of-frame junctions, or ambiguous translated residues. V3J clonotypes were defined by identical inferred V gene, J gene, and CDR3 amino acid sequence. The percentage overlap between two repertoires was calculated by dividing the number of shared unique clonotypes by the size of the smaller repertoire. RTK rarefaction, the Chao1 estimator, and Recon v2.1 estimates of unobserved clonotypes were used to assess repertoire richness. Generation probabilities were computed with OLGA for all TCRbeta clonotypes obtained by the gDNA method from four donors. The immuneACCESS repertoire file appears here via TCRdb, limited to in-frame rearrangements. These files lack a portion of the clones; in checked studies, under half of the deficit traces to unresolved V genes, and the cause of the others is not known. Clone size and V and J calls were adopted from that table, with D and trimming inferred from the DNA. The sample table holds 1.5 million to 2.5 million clones, of which about 95% were seen once. The ten largest clones take up roughly 1.2% of the sample.

CDR3 length: 13 amino acids, cysteine to phenylalanine. The retained sequence is limited to the CDR3, 39 bases, with the frame set at the first base. According to the germline V gene, CDR1 reads SGHTS and CDR2 reads YDEGEE. The junction shows trimming of 4 bases on V and 9 bases on J, plus 14 bases between the germline ends. Sample: naive CD8+ T cells sorted from blood. The sample's cell subset or site label, decoded: CD45RA+CCR7+. The receptor's source is a man aged 18 to 30 in good health. This sequence uses TRBV5-8 and TRBJ2-1, with the D gene too uncertain to name. The CDR3 protein sequence reads: CASSQDVGLEQFF. In nucleotide form, the sequence is TGTGCCAGCAGCCAGGACGTCGGGCTTGAGCAGTTCTTC.